This T cell receptor (beta chain) was identified in a study of blood T cell repertoires in COVID-19. At the level of the study: Material from acute and convalescent COVID-19 was sourced from the United States, Italy and Spain. T cells, B-cell-depleted T cells, or PBMCs provided the cDNA or gDNA that served as material.

Libraries were prepared by immunoSEQ multiplex PCR; TCRdb keeps only in-frame clonotypes and omits some of them. The top ten clones hold 1.5% to 2% of a sample with hundreds of thousands of clones, approximately 82% of them seen once. This clone showed up just once. Per germline, CDR1 MNHEY and CDR2 SVGAGI. The CDR3 covers 16 residues. V was cut by 0 bases and J by 3 bases, with 13 bases left in between. V and J are TRBV6-5 and TRBJ2-3; possible D gene TRBD1, 5 bases. The source of this sequence is a woman older than 75 with acute or convalescent COVID-19. The sequencing input was peripheral blood. This CDR3 is CASSYSGAGMTDTQYF. The CDR3 DNA reads as TGTGCCAGCAGTTACTCAGGGGCAGGGATGACAGATACGCAGTATTTT.